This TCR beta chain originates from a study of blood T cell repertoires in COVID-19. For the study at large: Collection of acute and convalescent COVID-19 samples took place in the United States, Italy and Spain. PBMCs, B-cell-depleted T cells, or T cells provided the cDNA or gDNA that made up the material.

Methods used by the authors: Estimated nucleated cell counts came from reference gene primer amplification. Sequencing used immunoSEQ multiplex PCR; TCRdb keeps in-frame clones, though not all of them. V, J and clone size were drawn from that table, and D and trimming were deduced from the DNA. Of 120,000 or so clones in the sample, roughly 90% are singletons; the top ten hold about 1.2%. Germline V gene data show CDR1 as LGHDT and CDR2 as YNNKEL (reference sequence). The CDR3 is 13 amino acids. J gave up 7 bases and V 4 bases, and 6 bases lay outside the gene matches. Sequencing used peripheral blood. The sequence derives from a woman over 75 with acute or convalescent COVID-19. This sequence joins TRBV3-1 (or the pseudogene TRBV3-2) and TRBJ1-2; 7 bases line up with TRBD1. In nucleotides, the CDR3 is TGTGCCAGCAGCCTGACAGGGCCACTTGGCTACACCTTC. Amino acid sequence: CASSLTGPLGYTF.